These 31 T cell receptor beta chains came from one sample sequenced in a study of blood T cell repertoires in COVID-19. TCRdb's table, derived via immunoSEQ multiplex PCR, lists solely in-frame clones and lacks some. The profile shows 190,000 or so clones, about nine tenths of them singletons. The sample taken for sequencing was peripheral blood. These receptors came from a woman in her seventies with acute or convalescent COVID-19.

The rearrangement links TRBV10-3 to TRBJ2-3, with a tentative D call TRBD2 (6 bases). In germline, CDR1 is ENHRY, CDR2 SYGVKD. The CDR3 is 15 amino acids. V lost 3 bases and J lost 2, with 12 bases in between. For the CDR3, the DNA is TGTGCCATCAGTGATGGGACTTCTCTCACAGATACGCAGTATTTT. Residues: CAISDGTSLTDTQYF.

The V call is TRBV7-2, the J call TRBJ2-7, with unresolved D. Germline V gives CDR1 SGHTA, CDR2 FQGNSA. CDR3 length equals 15 residues. Trimming took off 1 base at V and 1 base at J, with 11 bases between the two ends. CDR3 residues: CASSLVADPSYEQYF. Written as DNA, the CDR3 is TGTGCCAGCAGCTTAGTTGCGGATCCTTCCTACGAGCAGTACTTC.

The V gene is TRBV5-1, the J gene TRBJ2-2; D is perhaps TRBD1 (6 bases). Deletions cut 6 bases from V and 3 bases from J, with 15 bases between. The CDR3 has 15 residues. Germline V CDR1 and CDR2: SGHRS, YFSETQ. This CDR3 is CASTGSGTYTGELFF. The CDR3 region has the DNA TGCGCCAGCACCGGTTCCGGGACATACACCGGGGAGCTGTTTTTT.

This chain connects TRBV19 to TRBJ1-1; D may be TRBD1 (5 bases). This CDR3 is 18 amino acids long. Germline assignment: CDR1 LNHDA and CDR2 SQIVND (reference sequence). Trimming stripped 5 bases from V and 6 bases from J, with 28 bases between. The CDR3 DNA is TGTGCCAGTAGTTTGGGGCCCGTGGTTGGGGAGAGGAGGGCTGAAGCTTTCTTT. The encoded protein is CASSLGPVVGERRAEAFF.

The V call is TRBV12-3 or TRBV12-4, the J call TRBJ2-7; no definite D call. V lost 5 bases and J lost 4, with 9 bases in between. CDR3 length: 12 amino acids. DNA of the CDR3: TGTGCCAGCAGTCCGACCGGGTACGAGCAGTACTTC. It specifies CASSPTGYEQYF.

This chain uses TRBV6-2 or TRBV6-3 with TRBJ2-1, with 10 bases lining up with TRBD2. This CDR3 is built from 17 residues. Germline CDR1 MNHEY, CDR2 SVGEGT. V trimming: 3 bases; J trimming: 6 bases; junction bases outside the gene matches: 11. The CDR3 reads CASSYLPAGGPGNEQFF. The DNA for the CDR3 is TGTGCCAGCAGTTATCTTCCAGCGGGAGGGCCTGGCAATGAGCAGTTCTTC.

The chain uses TRBV28 and TRBJ1-6; D uncertain. Germline V lookup: CDR1 MDHEN, CDR2 SYDVKM. Trimming pared 5 bases from V and 8 bases from J, leaving 16 bases between. The CDR3 spans 15 residues. DNA of the CDR3: TGTGCCAGCAGTGCCCCAGGTTCCATGGATTCACCCCTCCACTTT. It is translated as CASSAPGSMDSPLHF.

V and J are TRBV7-9 and TRBJ2-2; TRBD1 matches at 8 bases. V shed 3 bases, J shed 6 bases, and the junction held 6 bases outside the gene matches. The CDR3 totals 15 residues. Germline CDR1 and CDR2: SEHNR and FQNEAQ (reference sequence). The CDR3 is CASSFRDRQSGELFF. The CDR3 DNA sequence: TGTGCCAGCAGCTTCCGGGACAGGCAGTCCGGGGAGCTGTTTTTT.

The chain is built from TRBV18 and TRBJ1-2; D is perhaps TRBD1 (5 bases). Per the germline V gene, CDR1 is KGHSH and CDR2 is LQKENI. The CDR3 is made up of 14 amino acids. V lost 3 bases and J 4 bases, leaving 12 bases between the germline ends. CDR3 in amino acids: CASSPGGKSYGYTF. The CDR3 DNA sequence: TGTGCCAGCTCACCCGGGGGAAAGAGCTATGGCTACACCTTC.

The chain carries TRBV5-4 and TRBJ1-3; a possible D gene is TRBD1 (6 bases). The germline V gene has CDR1 SGHNT and CDR2 YYREEE (reference sequence). The V end was cut by 4 bases, the J end by 4 bases, with 9 bases between. CDR3 size: 13 residues. The CDR3 sequence: CASSTDRGNTIYF. CDR3 DNA: TGTGCCAGCAGCACCGACAGGGGAAACACCATATATTTT.

The CDR3 DNA sequence: TGTGCCAGCAGTTTATCGGGCGGGAGACGGTTGAATGAGCAGTTCTTC. It encodes CASSLSGGRRLNEQFF. V usage is TRBV28 and J usage is TRBJ2-1; 7 bases agree with TRBD2. V shed 1 base and J 7 bases; nucleotides not matched to a gene: 10. This CDR3 comprises 16 residues. From germline, CDR1 is MDHEN and CDR2 SYDVKM. The entire variable domain, with the rest obtained from reference TRBV28 and TRBJ2-1, is as follows: DVKVTQSSRYLVKRTGEKVFLECVQDMDHENMFWYRQDPGLGLRLIYFSYDVKMKEKGDIPEGYSVSREKKERFSLILESASTNQTSMYLCASSLSGGRRLNEQFFGPGTRLTVL.

V gene TRBV5-4 combines with J gene TRBJ2-2, with D maybe TRBD1 (5 bases). Per germline, CDR1 SGHNT and CDR2 YYREEE (reference sequence). V gave up 2 bases and J gave up 2 bases, with 7 bases separating them. This CDR3 has 14 amino acids. CDR3 loop: CASSLGANTGELFF. The CDR3 DNA reads as TGTGCCAGCAGCTTAGGGGCCAACACCGGGGAGCTGTTTTTT.

The CDR3 region is CASSSRGQGAPRKNIQYF. The CDR3 bases are TGTGCCAGCAGTTCGAGGGGACAGGGCGCCCCCCGCAAAAACATTCAGTACTTC. The chain couples TRBV28 to TRBJ2-4; 9 bases align to TRBD1. Germline CDR1 and CDR2: MDHEN and SYDVKM. The CDR3 spans 18 residues. Trimming removed 4 bases from V and 3 bases from J; junction bases left unmatched: 13.

The V and J genes are TRBV3-1 (or the pseudogene TRBV3-2) and TRBJ1-2; 9 bases are a match to TRBD1. CDR3 length: 14 amino acids. Trimming at V came to 4 bases and at J to 3 bases, leaving 3 bases not matched to a gene. Germline loops: CDR1 LGHDT, CDR2 YNNKEL (reference sequence). The DNA for the CDR3 is TGTGCCAGCAGCCGACAGGGGGGCGACTATGGCTACACCTTC. As protein: CASSRQGGDYGYTF.

This chain uses TRBV18 with TRBJ1-1; perhaps TRBD1 as D (5 bases). Germline-derived CDR1 and CDR2 are KGHSH and LQKENI. The CDR3 loop spans 13 amino acids. V lost 4 bases and J lost 3, with 9 bases in between. This chain's CDR3 is CASSQRGDTEAFF. CDR3 DNA sequence: TGTGCCAGCTCACAACGGGGGGACACTGAAGCTTTCTTT.

There are a few counts of this clone. The CDR3 DNA reads as TGTGCCAGCAGCCAAGCCGCCGGAGGGGTAGGAAACACCATATATTTT. Encoded protein: CASSQAAGGVGNTIYF. V gene TRBV4-2 combines with J gene TRBJ1-3; D perhaps matches TRBD1 (5 bases). V gave up 1 base and J gave up 4 bases, with 14 bases separating them. CDR3 size: 16 residues. In germline, CDR1 is LGHNA, CDR2 YNFKEQ.

V is TRBV3-1 (or the pseudogene TRBV3-2) and J is TRBJ2-5, with 15 bases matching TRBD2. Germline V lookup: CDR1 LGHDT, CDR2 YNNKEL (reference sequence). The CDR3 runs to 18 residues. The trim removed 0 bases at V and 9 bases at J, leaving 11 bases unmatched. The CDR3 nucleotides read TGTGCCAGCAGCCAAGAGGGACTAGCGGGGGGCCTCCTAGGAGCCCAGTACTTC. Translated, it gives CASSQEGLAGGLLGAQYF.

The CDR3 region is CASSGMSSYNSPLHF. The DNA of the CDR3 is TGTGCCAGCAGCGGCATGAGCTCCTATAATTCACCCCTCCACTTT. J is TRBJ1-6 and V is TRBV9; D is unresolved. CDR3 length: 15 residues. Germline CDR1 and CDR2: SGDLS and YYNGEE. The V and J ends lost 3 bases and 0 bases respectively, with 7 bases between them.

In this sample, this clone turned up a few times. The chain uses TRBV28 and TRBJ1-2, with D uncertain. The V and J ends lost 6 bases and 4 bases respectively, with 9 bases between them. There are 12 residues in the CDR3. The germline V gene has CDR1 MDHEN and CDR2 SYDVKM. The CDR3 region is CASSPLGYGYTF. DNA for the CDR3: TGTGCCAGCAGCCCCCTAGGCTATGGCTACACCTTC.

V and J are TRBV5-4 and TRBJ1-5; D is ambiguous. This CDR3 is built from 12 residues. The V and J ends lost 0 bases and 7 bases respectively, with 5 bases between them. Germline CDR1 reads SGHNT; CDR2 reads YYREEE (reference sequence). The CDR3 coding sequence is TGTGCCAGCAGCTTGGACAGCCAGCCCCAGCATTTT. Protein sequence: CASSLDSQPQHF. The entire variable domain, with the rest obtained from reference TRBV5-4 and TRBJ1-5, is as follows: ETGVTQSPTHLIKTRGQQVTLRCSSQSGHNTVSWYQQALGQGPQFIFQYYREEENGRGNFPPRFSGLQFPNYSSELNVNALELDDSALYLCASSLDSQPQHFGDGTRLSIL.

The rearrangement joins TRBV7-3 to TRBJ2-2; no clear D. V gave up 1 base and J gave up 0 bases, with 3 bases separating them. Looked up from germline, CDR1 is SGHTA and CDR2 is FQGTGA. The CDR3 totals 14 residues. The CDR3 loop is CASSLNTNTGELFF. CDR3 nucleotides: TGTGCCAGCAGCTTAAACACGAACACCGGGGAGCTGTTTTTT.

This clone was counted between two and nine times. This chain joins TRBV15 and TRBJ2-5; D gene ambiguous. This CDR3 is 14 amino acids long. V was clipped by 0 bases and J by 2 bases, with 7 bases between them. Per the germline V gene, CDR1 is LNHNV and CDR2 is YYDKDF (reference sequence). CDR3 region: CATSRDLLQETQYF. In DNA form, the CDR3 reads TGTGCCACCAGCAGAGATCTACTACAAGAGACCCAGTACTTC.

The rearrangement uses TRBV7-3 and TRBJ2-1, with 8 positions matching TRBD1. The CDR3 is 16 amino acids. V shed 3 bases, J shed 10 bases, and the junction held 14 bases outside the gene matches. CDR1 is SGHTA, CDR2 FQGTGA, per germline. The CDR3, as DNA: TGTGCCAGCAGCTTCACCACTTTGACAGGGGAGAGCGAGCAGTTCTTC. It translates to CASSFTTLTGESEQFF. The full variable domain, its missing parts supplied by reference TRBV7-3 and TRBJ2-1, is GAGVSQTPSNKVTEKGKYVELRCDPISGHTALYWYRQSLGQGPEFLIYFQGTGAADDSGLPNDRFFAVRPEGSVSTLKIQRTERGDSAVYLCASSFTTLTGESEQFFGPGTRLTVL.

The V gene is TRBV11-3, the J gene TRBJ2-5; tentative D call: TRBD1 (5 bases). The CDR3 totals 12 residues. With 2 bases removed from V and 5 bases from J, the gap between germline ends came to 6 bases. Germline-derived CDR1 and CDR2 are SGHNT and YENEEA. The CDR3 here is CASSLSGETQYF. In DNA, the CDR3 is TGTGCCAGCAGCTTATCAGGGGAGACCCAGTACTTC.

V is TRBV28 and J is TRBJ2-3, with D perhaps TRBD1 (6 bases). The CDR3 is made up of 16 amino acids. The germline V gene has CDR1 MDHEN and CDR2 SYDVKM. Trimming took 10 bases from V and 1 from J, leaving 21 bases between them. The DNA of the CDR3 is TGTGCCACTGAACGGGTCAACAGGGTCGGCACAGATACGCAGTATTTT. It yields the protein CATERVNRVGTDTQYF.

The chain combines TRBV14 with TRBJ1-3; perhaps TRBD1 as D (5 bases). The CDR3 runs 17 residues. V was cut by 0 bases and J by 3 bases, with 15 bases left in between. Per germline, CDR1 SGHDN and CDR2 FVKESK. CDR3: CASSQDRVWQGGNTIYF. As DNA, the CDR3 is TGTGCCAGCAGCCAAGATCGAGTTTGGCAGGGTGGAAACACCATATATTTT.

The rearrangement joins TRBV11-3 to TRBJ2-5; no clear D. Trimming removed 0 bases at V and 2 bases at J, with 7 bases between. CDR3 length: 14 residues. The germline CDR1 and CDR2 sequences are SGHNT and YENEEA. DNA of the CDR3: TGTGCCAGCAGCTTAGATAACTGGCAAGAGACCCAGTACTTC. Its translation: CASSLDNWQETQYF.

The rearrangement links TRBV4-2 to TRBJ2-1; D gene unclear. The germline V and J ends were trimmed by 0 bases and 5 bases, with 5 bases remaining between them. Germline-derived CDR1 and CDR2 are LGHNA and YNFKEQ. CDR3 length: 13 amino acids. The CDR3 here is CASSQDRDNEQFF. DNA of the CDR3: TGTGCCAGCAGCCAAGATAGAGACAATGAGCAGTTCTTC.

The rearrangement links TRBV27 to TRBJ1-1; TRBD1 matches 7 bases. The CDR3 loop spans 13 amino acids. Germline V CDR1 and CDR2: MNHEY, SMNVEV (reference sequence). Trimming removed 4 bases from V and 1 base from J; junction bases left unmatched: 0. CDR3 nucleotide sequence: TGTGCCAGCAGTTGGACAGGGAACACTGAAGCTTTCTTT. It yields the protein CASSWTGNTEAFF.

J is TRBJ2-2 and V is TRBV5-1; 11 bases align to TRBD2. The CDR3 has 15 residues. Trimming cost V 3 bases and J 7 bases; bases outside gene matches: 5. Germline V gene lookup returns CDR1 SGHRS and CDR2 YFSETQ. In DNA form, the CDR3 reads TGCGCCAGCAGCTATACTAGCGGGGGAATCGGGGAGCTGTTTTTT. Protein product: CASSYTSGGIGELFF.

The CDR3 sequence is CASSQAQGNSPLHF. As DNA, the CDR3 is TGTGCCAGCAGCCAAGCACAGGGGAATTCACCCCTCCACTTT. V gene TRBV3-1 (or the pseudogene TRBV3-2) combines with J gene TRBJ1-6, with TRBD1 matching 7 bases. CDR1 is LGHDT, CDR2 YNNKEL, per germline (reference sequence). This CDR3 has 14 residues. V lost 1 base to trimming and J lost 7 bases; unmatched junction nucleotides: 1.